These 27 T cell receptor beta chains share one sample of origin, sequenced in a study of CD8+CD57+ T cells in acquired aplastic anemia. Genomic DNA was employed as the template in profiling TCR beta VDJ and CDR3. A single record per CDR3 protein comes from TCRdb applying MiXCR to the reads. The sample records about 150,000 distinct CDR3 sequences, around half being singletons. In patients chosen for sequencing, flow cytometry had shown CD8+CD57+ cell expansion. The specimen sequenced was sorted CD4+, CD8+, or CD8+CD57+ T cells (not recorded which) from PBMCs. The receptors originated from a human donor with aplastic anemia.

V is TRBV7-8 and J is TRBJ2-3; no firm D call. V gave up 4 bases and J gave up 9 bases, with 8 bases separating them. CDR1 and CDR2 from the germline V gene are SGHVS and FQNEAQ. This CDR3 has 11 amino acids. The CDR3 DNA reads TGTGCCAGCAGCTCCGCGTTGACGCAGTATTTT. Translating it yields CASSSALTQYF.

At least ten counts were recorded for this clonotype. The chain carries TRBV15 and TRBJ2-7, with D possibly being TRBD1 or TRBD2 (5 bases each). Trimming pared 1 base from V and 6 bases from J, leaving 19 bases between. The CDR3 totals 16 residues. Germline V lookup: CDR1 LNHNV, CDR2 YYDKDF (reference sequence). CDR3 region: CATSRAPQGPEPEQYF. The CDR3 DNA follows: TGTGCCACCAGCAGAGCCCCCCAGGGACCTGAGCCCGAGCAGTACTTC.

The J gene is TRBJ1-2, the V gene TRBV10-3; the D is unclear. This CDR3 region has 14 residues. V lost 3 bases to trimming and J lost 6 bases, with 14 bases between them. CDR1 is ENHRY and CDR2 is SYGVKD in the germline V gene. The CDR3 DNA follows: TGTGCCATCAGTGACAACCCCCTCGTCGATGGCTACACCTTC. The encoded protein is CAISDNPLVDGYTF.

The chain carries TRBV10-3 and TRBJ2-1; D may be TRBD2 (6 bases). CDR3 length equals 12 residues. V dropped 8 bases and J dropped 2 bases, with 7 bases sitting between them. Germline CDR1 reads ENHRY; CDR2 reads SYGVKD. The CDR3 is CAIRGTYNEQFF. For the CDR3, the DNA is TGTGCCATCCGCGGGACCTACAATGAGCAGTTCTTC.

Comment on this clonotype: A read error may explain this, as a much larger clone is one base away. The V call is TRBV4-1, the J call TRBJ1-1; weak D call: TRBD1 (5 bases). The CDR3 is 14 residues long. Per the germline V gene, CDR1 is MGHRA and CDR2 is YSYEKL. V lost 0 bases and J lost 6, with 11 bases in between. CDR3 nucleotide sequence: TGCGCCAGCAGCCAAGATGGGGGGTGCGCTGAAGCTTTCTTT. Its protein is CASSQDGGCAEAFF.

In this sample, this clonotype turned up a few times. Relative to the germline gene, one junction end is altered; a read error may explain this. The CDR3 is CASSLAGGPKNNGQFF. The CDR3 DNA reads TGTGCCAGCAGCTTGGCGGGGGGGCCTAAGAACAATGGGCAGTTCTTC. The chain joins TRBV11-1 to TRBJ2-1; 9 nucleotides match TRBD2. This CDR3 contains 16 residues. Germline V gene data show CDR1 as SGHAT and CDR2 as FQDESV (reference sequence). Drawing the rest from reference TRBV11-1 and TRBJ2-1, the complete variable domain is EAEVAQSPRYKITEKSQAVAFWCDPISGHATLYWYRQILGQGPELLVQFQDESVVDDSQLPKDRFSAERLKGVDSTLKIQPAELGDSAMYLCASSLAGGPKNNGQFFGPGTRLTVL.

This clonotype was seen only once. This rearrangement joins TRBV19 to TRBJ1-3, with a possible D match to TRBD1 (5 bases). The V gene's germline CDR1 is LNHDA and CDR2 SQIVND (reference sequence). With 4 bases removed from V and 7 bases from J, the gap between germline ends came to 17 bases. The CDR3 has 15 amino acids. The CDR3, as DNA: TGTGCCAGTAGTACGGGACTTCGCTTCGGCAACACCATATATTTT. Its translation: CASSTGLRFGNTIYF.

In its sample, this clonotype was seen many times. The rearrangement links TRBV19 to TRBJ2-1, with D perhaps matching TRBD2 (5 bases). The CDR3 totals 15 residues. CDR1 and CDR2 (germline): LNHDA, SQIVND (reference sequence). V lost 2 bases and J lost 9, with 17 bases in between. CDR3 bases: TGTGCCAGTAGTATAAGCGGAGGAGCTCCGGTTGAGCAGTTCTTC. This codes for CASSISGGAPVEQFF.

Only a few counts were recorded for this clonotype. J is TRBJ1-2 and V is TRBV27, with TRBD1 identical over 7 bases. J was trimmed by 6 bases and V by 6 bases; bases with no gene match: 4. The CDR3 totals 12 residues. Germline values: CDR1 MNHEY, CDR2 SMNVEV (reference sequence). DNA of the CDR3: TGTGCCAGCAGGGAGGGGGCAGATGGCTACACCTTC. It specifies CASREGADGYTF.

The V gene is TRBV5-1, the J gene TRBJ1-1, with 8 bases that match TRBD1. This CDR3 is built from 14 residues. Germline lookup yields CDR1 SGHRS and CDR2 YFSETQ. Trimming removed 3 bases from V and 0 bases from J; junction bases left unmatched: 1. CDR3 in amino acids: CASSWTGLNTEAFF. The DNA for the CDR3 is TGCGCCAGCAGCTGGACAGGGCTGAACACTGAAGCTTTCTTT.

This clonotype was recorded a few times. The J gene is TRBJ2-1, the V gene TRBV10-3, with 8 bases identical to TRBD2. This CDR3 is built from 14 residues. V shed 6 bases and J 9 bases; nucleotides not matched to a gene: 10. The V gene's germline CDR1 is ENHRY and CDR2 SYGVKD. CDR3: CAIREYDGGAEQFF. The CDR3 nucleotides read TGTGCCATCAGGGAATACGACGGGGGGGCTGAGCAGTTCTTC.

This clonotype turned up a few times. The chain carries TRBV10-2 and TRBJ1-6, with D tentatively TRBD1 (6 bases). The V end was cut by 0 bases, the J end by 7 bases, with 10 bases between. The CDR3 contains 15 residues. Germline values: CDR1 WSHSY, CDR2 SAAADI. Written as DNA, the CDR3 is TGCGCCAGCAGTGAGTCGGGGGCGCGGAATTCACCCCTCCACTTT. This encodes CASSESGARNSPLHF.

This chain connects TRBV20-1 to TRBJ2-3; 9 positions agree with TRBD1. V lost 6 bases and J lost 8; bases outside the gene matches: 15. CDR1 is DFQATT and CDR2 is SNEGSKA in the germline V gene (reference sequence). CDR3 size: 15 residues. The CDR3 loop is CSARGQGQGRGTQYF. DNA of the CDR3: TGCAGTGCGAGGGGACAGGGACAGGGACGCGGTACGCAGTATTTT.

In its sample, this clonotype was seen many times. This chain links TRBV12-3 or TRBV12-4 with TRBJ2-7, with 9 bases fitting TRBD1. After removal of 5 bases from V and 6 bases from J, the junction contained 5 bases not matched to a gene. The CDR3 is made up of 13 amino acids. The CDR3 spells CASSPGTGIEQYF. DNA of the CDR3: TGTGCCAGCAGTCCCGGGACAGGGATCGAGCAGTACTTC.

This chain joins TRBV7-2 and TRBJ2-5, with TRBD2 matching over 8 bases. With 1 base clipped from V and 5 bases from J, the junction kept 9 bases outside the gene matches. Germline CDR1 is SGHTA and CDR2 is FQGNSA. CDR3 size: 16 residues. The CDR3 loop reads CASSLVAGLAPETQYF. The CDR3 region has the DNA TGTGCCAGCAGCTTAGTTGCTGGACTAGCACCCGAGACCCAGTACTTC.

This clonotype came up many times. V usage is TRBV6-1 and J usage is TRBJ1-1; D not certain. CDR3 length: 15 amino acids. Germline V gene lookup returns CDR1 MNHNS and CDR2 SASEGT. V lost 0 bases and J 0 bases, leaving 8 bases between the germline ends. The CDR3 nucleotides read TGTGCCAGCAGTGAAGCCCGCAATTTGAACACTGAAGCTTTCTTT. This encodes CASSEARNLNTEAFF.

The chain joins TRBV20-1 to TRBJ2-4; D remains ambiguous. Per germline, CDR1 DFQATT and CDR2 SNEGSKA (reference sequence). CDR3 length equals 11 residues. Trimming pared 1 base from V and 12 bases from J, leaving 10 bases between. The CDR3 reads CSARGSSSQYF. The CDR3 DNA reads as TGCAGTGCTAGAGGATCCTCTTCTCAGTACTTC.

Concerning this clonotype itself: This could be a read error, since a much larger clone is one nucleotide away. The V gene is TRBV4-3, the J gene TRBJ2-1; D is unclear. This CDR3 contains 15 residues. CDR1 and CDR2 from the germline V gene are LGHNA and YSLEER. In DNA, the CDR3 is TGCGCCAGCAGCCAAGACCCGGTGGGTAACAATGAGCGGTTCTTC. It yields the protein CASSQDPVGNNERFF.

This clonotype was detected many times. The chain couples TRBV7-6 to TRBJ2-7, with 9 bases aligning to TRBD1. With 5 bases clipped from V and 3 bases from J, the junction kept 8 bases outside the gene matches. Germline lookup yields CDR1 SGHVS and CDR2 FNYEAQ. The CDR3 totals 15 residues. The CDR3 loop is CASSPQGQGLYEQYF. The CDR3, as DNA: TGTGCCAGCAGCCCCCAGGGACAGGGTCTCTACGAGCAGTACTTC.

This clonotype was seen many times. The chain employs TRBV6-5 and TRBJ1-4, with no clear D. CDR1 is MNHEY, CDR2 SVGAGI, per germline. This CDR3 contains 16 residues. V lost 0 bases and J 6 bases, leaving 14 bases between the germline ends. CDR3 bases: TGTGCCAGCAGTTACTCGTTAGTGTGGGATGATGAAAAACTGTTTTTT. It encodes CASSYSLVWDDEKLFF.

Details on this clonotype: An end of the junction does not agree with germline; a read error may underlie this. The J gene is TRBJ1-6, the V gene TRBV6-5, with 7 bases that match TRBD1. The CDR3 runs to 15 residues. Germline-derived CDR1 and CDR2 are MNHEY and SVGAGI. The CDR3 bases are TGTGCCAGCAGTTCCACAACGACAGGGAATTCACCCCTCTACTTT. This codes for CASSSTTTGNSPLYF.

This chain connects TRBV10-1 to TRBJ2-3, with D perhaps TRBD2 (5 bases). The V end lost 2 bases, the J end lost 2 bases, and 14 bases lay between the germline ends. The CDR3 is made up of 16 amino acids. CDR1 is WNHNN, CDR2 SYGVQD, per germline (reference sequence). The CDR3 DNA is TGCGCCAGCAGTGAGCGGGCTAGCCGAAACACAGATACGCAGTATTTT. Amino acids: CASSERASRNTDTQYF.

This clonotype was found many times. The rearrangement joins TRBV7-6 to TRBJ1-2, with TRBD1 identical over 8 bases. The CDR3 is 15 amino acids. J gave up 0 bases and V 1 base, and 1 base lay outside the gene matches. Germline loops: CDR1 SGHVS, CDR2 FNYEAQ. The CDR3 DNA is TGTGCCAGCAGCTTAGAGACAGGGGCTAACTATGGCTACACCTTC. Its translation is CASSLETGANYGYTF.

This clonotype was seen a few times. The CDR3 DNA reads TGCGCCAGCAGCTTCAGGGACAGCTACAATGAGCAGTTCTTC. This translates into CASSFRDSYNEQFF. The rearrangement uses TRBV5-1 and TRBJ2-1, with 7 bases matching TRBD1. The CDR3 totals 14 residues. The germline V gene encodes CDR1 SGHRS and CDR2 YFSETQ. The J segment lost 3 bases and the V segment lost 2 bases, leaving 2 bases of the junction unmatched.

This clonotype came up many times. The chain is built from TRBV9 and TRBJ1-3; 8 bases fit TRBD1. Unmatched junction bases numbered 6, after V lost 3 bases and J lost 4 bases. Germline loops: CDR1 SGDLS, CDR2 YYNGEE. This CDR3 region has 15 residues. CDR3 sequence reads: CASSESGTGGNTIYF. CDR3 in DNA: TGTGCCAGCAGCGAATCCGGGACAGGAGGAAACACCATATATTTT.

V and J are TRBV20-1 and TRBJ2-7, with D unresolved. Germline-derived CDR1 and CDR2 are DFQATT and SNEGSKA (reference sequence). The CDR3 is made up of 12 amino acids. Trimming removed 1 base from V and 7 bases from J, with 11 bases in between. In DNA form, the CDR3 reads TGCAGTGCTAGAGGGGTAAATGTGGAGCAGTACTTC. Translation gives CSARGVNVEQYF.

This clonotype was picked up many times. V and J are TRBV19 and TRBJ1-1; D is unresolved. Germline CDR1 and CDR2: LNHDA and SQIVND (reference sequence). The V end was cut by 3 bases, the J end by 7 bases, with 6 bases between. This CDR3 is 11 amino acids long. The CDR3 sequence: CASSIGGEAFF. The CDR3 nucleotides are TGTGCCAGTAGTATCGGAGGTGAAGCTTTCTTT.